These 16 T cell receptor beta chains came from one sample sequenced in a study of PD-L1 blockade in urothelial cancer. The assay was immunoSEQ multiplex PCR, and TCRdb's table has in-frame clones only and misses some. Among fewer than 60,000 clones listed, more than 80% were seen once. Time point specified: pretreatment peripheral blood. Sequenced here: PBMCs, sampled around atezolizumab (anti-PD-L1) treatment. The source of these receptors is a man aged 50 or older with urothelial cancer.

This clone occurred once. The chain employs TRBV19 and TRBJ1-3; D is perhaps TRBD1 (5 bases). The germline V gene encodes CDR1 LNHDA and CDR2 SQIVND (reference sequence). This CDR3 is 16 amino acids long. Between the trimmed V and J ends, which lost 0 bases and 2 bases, there was a span of 11 bases. The CDR3 protein is CASSIDRLQAGNTIYF. The CDR3 nucleotides are TGTGCCAGTAGTATAGATAGATTACAGGCTGGAAACACCATATATTTT.

The chain joins TRBV7-6 to TRBJ1-4; 7 bases fit TRBD1. V lost 1 base to trimming and J lost 10 bases; unmatched junction nucleotides: 6. Germline values: CDR1 SGHVS, CDR2 FNYEAQ. The CDR3 contains 14 residues. CDR3 sequence: CASSLEAGGTKLFF. CDR3 DNA sequence: TGTGCCAGCAGCTTAGAGGCAGGGGGAACAAAACTGTTTTTT.

The rearrangement joins TRBV5-1 to TRBJ2-5; the D gene is possibly TRBD2 (7 bases). This CDR3 is 14 amino acids long. The germline V gene has CDR1 SGHRS and CDR2 YFSETQ. Trimming took 4 bases from V and 4 from J, leaving 14 bases between them. CDR3 bases: TGCGCCAGCAGCCCTACTAGGGGGGGAGAGACCCAGTACTTC. Amino acids: CASSPTRGGETQYF.

The chain joins TRBV27 to TRBJ1-5; no clear D. CDR3 length: 16 residues. The germline CDR1 and CDR2 sequences are MNHEY and SMNVEV (reference sequence). Trimming pared 5 bases from V and 4 bases from J, leaving 18 bases between. Here the CDR3 DNA reads TGTGCCAGCAGTCCCCGCGGCGGGCTTGGGAATCAGCCCCAGCATTTT. Its translation is CASSPRGGLGNQPQHF.

The chain couples TRBV30 to TRBJ2-3; 12 positions match TRBD2. The CDR3 runs 16 residues. From germline, CDR1 is GTSNPN and CDR2 SVGIG (reference sequence). V shed 4 bases, J shed 1 base, and the junction held 6 bases outside the gene matches. CDR3 sequence (DNA): TGTGCCTGGACGGGACTAGCGGGCGCTGGCACAGATACGCAGTATTTT. Encoded protein: CAWTGLAGAGTDTQYF. Drawing the rest from reference TRBV30 and TRBJ2-3, the complete variable domain is SQTIHQWPATLVQPVGSPLSLECTVEGTSNPNLYWYRQAAGRGLQLLFYSVGIGQISSEVPQNLSASRPQDRQFILSSKKLLLSDSGFYLCAWTGLAGAGTDTQYFGPGTRLTVL.

The V and J genes are TRBV5-1 and TRBJ1-1; 7 bases map to TRBD1. Germline trimming cut 3 bases from V and 1 base from J; bases unmatched to any gene: 6. The CDR3 has 15 amino acids. Germline V gene sequence: CDR1 SGHRS, CDR2 YFSETQ. The DNA for the CDR3 is TGCGCCAGCAGCTCGTTTACAGGGGAGAACACTGAAGCTTTCTTT. This gives the protein CASSSFTGENTEAFF.

The gene calls are TRBV11-2 and TRBJ1-5, with D perhaps TRBD1 (5 bases). This CDR3 comprises 15 residues. Germline CDR1 and CDR2: SGHAT and FQNNGV. The germline V and J ends were trimmed by 4 bases and 2 bases, with 12 bases remaining between them. The CDR3 sequence: CASSSGTFGNQPQHF. Written as DNA, the CDR3 is TGTGCCAGCAGCTCTGGGACTTTTGGCAATCAGCCCCAGCATTTT.

This rearrangement joins TRBV6-4 to TRBJ2-2, with 9 bases matching TRBD2. J was trimmed by 0 bases and V by 5 bases; bases with no gene match: 7. The CDR3 runs 17 residues. CDR1 MRHNA and CDR2 SNTAGT come from the germline V gene. The CDR3 DNA follows: TGTGCCAGCAGTCGAATTAGCGGGGGACCGAACACCGGGGAGCTGTTTTTT. This sequence encodes CASSRISGGPNTGELFF.

V usage is TRBV10-2 and J usage is TRBJ1-4, with D tentatively TRBD1 (6 bases). Trimming stripped 6 bases from V and 0 bases from J, with 20 bases between. The germline CDR1 and CDR2 sequences are WSHSY and SAAADI. CDR3 length: 18 residues. This CDR3 reads CASSELKWTDPTNEKLFF. The DNA for the CDR3 is TGCGCCAGCAGCGAACTTAAATGGACAGACCCAACTAATGAAAAACTGTTTTTT.

J is TRBJ1-2 and V is TRBV9, with 9 nucleotides matching TRBD1. Germline lookup yields CDR1 SGDLS and CDR2 YYNGEE. The CDR3 runs 16 residues. The trim removed 4 bases at V and 3 bases at J, leaving 10 bases unmatched. The CDR3 reads CASSPMSTGGHYGYTF. As DNA, the CDR3 is TGTGCCAGCAGCCCAATGTCTACAGGGGGCCACTATGGCTACACCTTC.

This clone has only a few counts. This CDR3 reads CASSQDRAVSGNTIYF. The CDR3 nucleotides are TGTGCCAGCAGCCAAGACAGGGCCGTTTCTGGAAACACCATATATTTT. This rearrangement joins TRBV4-2 to TRBJ1-3; TRBD1 might be the D (5 bases). Germline CDR1 reads LGHNA; CDR2 reads YNFKEQ. The CDR3 contains 16 residues. The V end was cut by 0 bases, the J end by 1 base, with 10 bases between.

The gene calls are TRBV10-3 and TRBJ2-3; 7 bases agree with TRBD1. The CDR3 is 15 residues long. V lost 0 bases, J lost 5 bases, and 5 bases stayed unmatched. CDR1 is ENHRY, CDR2 SYGVKD, per germline. The CDR3 loop reads CAISESGDRGDTQYF. The CDR3 DNA reads TGTGCCATCAGTGAGTCAGGGGACAGAGGAGATACGCAGTATTTT.

A single count supports this clone. CDR3 sequence: CASRGTGLNTGELFF. The CDR3 DNA reads TGTGCCAGCAGGGGGACAGGATTGAACACCGGGGAGCTGTTTTTT. The chain has TRBV5-6 and TRBJ2-2, with 8 positions matching TRBD1. Germline CDR1 SGHDT, CDR2 YYEEEE. The CDR3 loop spans 15 amino acids. V dropped 5 bases and J dropped 1; count of bases not matched to a gene: 4.

The V call is TRBV7-8, the J call TRBJ1-5; a weak D match, TRBD1 (6 bases). Trimming stripped 0 bases from V and 11 bases from J, with 14 bases between. CDR1 and CDR2 (germline): SGHVS, FQNEAQ. The CDR3 length is 14 residues. The CDR3 loop reads CASSLAQGLRAQHF. CDR3 DNA: TGTGCCAGCAGCTTAGCTCAGGGGTTGCGAGCCCAGCATTTT.

The chain recombines TRBV19 with TRBJ2-7, with D perhaps matching TRBD2 (6 bases). Germline CDR1 and CDR2: LNHDA and SQIVND (reference sequence). The V end was cut by 5 bases, the J end by 5 bases, with 13 bases between. This CDR3 comprises 13 residues. The CDR3 region has the DNA TGTGCCAGTAGTTTCGGGACTCAAGACGAGCAGTACTTC. This gives the protein CASSFGTQDEQYF.

The rearrangement joins TRBV27 to TRBJ1-2; a possible D gene is TRBD1 (5 bases). Looked up from germline, CDR1 is MNHEY and CDR2 is SMNVEV (reference sequence). This CDR3 spans 13 amino acids. Trimming cost V 6 bases and J 7 bases, with 15 bases left between them. In nucleotides, the CDR3 is TGTGCCAGCAGGCCCGTGGGGGGGACTGGCTACACCTTC. This sequence encodes CASRPVGGTGYTF.